Given below is one TCR beta chain in context. Its antigen is not known. Other DNA sequences in this specimen translate into the identical CDR3. The data stem from a study of shared clonotypes between healthy human individuals. Overall study results and limits: Several donors held approximately 5% of naive CD4 clonotypes in common.

V lost 0 bases and J lost 3; bases outside the gene matches: 1. CDR1 KGHSH and CDR2 LQKENI come from the germline V gene. The CDR3 loop spans 16 amino acids. The repertoire was sequenced with immunoSEQ multiplex PCR; TCRdb's copy has only in-frame clones and lacks some. Found here are fewer than 1.8 million clones, approximately 98.5% of them singletons; the top ten hold 0.36%. The split of CD4+ cells yielded CD45RA+ naive and CD45RA-negative memory subsets. The source is a man aged 30 to 39 in good health. This sequence joins TRBV18 and TRBJ2-1, with 11 positions matching TRBD2. The sequenced material came from naive CD4+ T cells sorted from blood. Sample subset: CD45RA+ positively selected. The CDR3 nucleotides are TGTGCCAGCTCACCACCGGGACTAGCGGACTACAATGAGCAGTTCTTC. Protein sequence: CASSPPGLADYNEQFF.